This is a list of T cell receptor beta chains from one sample in a study of blood T cell repertoires in COVID-19. Some clones are missing from TCRdb's copy, which holds only in-frame ones; the method was immunoSEQ multiplex PCR. The sample records a few hundred thousand clones, about 88% being singletons. The sequenced sample was peripheral blood. Receptors originate from a man aged 50 to 59 with COVID-19, enrolled during active disease. Each CDR3 is given with its conserved first and last residue. The D gene is left open where the match is weak. A clone size is listed for some rows: how often the clone was seen (once, few, many), or a class if it is expanded.

clone_size	v_call	j_call	d_call	cdr3_aa	cdr3_nt
few	TRBV19	TRBJ2-1	.	CASSIMGGGRLYEQFF	TGTGCCAGTAGTATCATGGGAGGTGGGAGGCTATATGAGCAGTTCTTC
.	TRBV9	TRBJ2-7	.	CASSVAGSSPREQYF	TGTGCCAGCAGCGTAGCAGGGTCGTCACCGAGGGAGCAGTACTTC
.	TRBV7-9	TRBJ1-4	TRBD1	CASSTSGTGTEKLFF	TGTGCCAGCAGCACGTCCGGGACAGGGACTGAAAAACTGTTTTTT
.	TRBV12-3/TRBV12-4	TRBJ1-2	TRBD1	CASSSQGAGGYTF	TGTGCCAGCAGTTCCCAGGGGGCTGGTGGCTACACCTTC
few	TRBV5-1	TRBJ1-4	.	CASSLGSSNEKLFF	TGCGCCAGCAGCTTGGGAAGCTCTAATGAAAAACTGTTTTTT
.	TRBV19	TRBJ2-5	.	CASSRLVGETQYF	TGTGCCAGCAGTCGCCTAGTGGGAGAGACCCAGTACTTC
.	TRBV3-1/TRBV3-2	TRBJ1-4	.	CASSQGGGFGEKLFF	TGTGCCAGCAGCCAAGGGGGGGGCTTTGGCGAAAAACTGTTTTTT
.	TRBV6-5	TRBJ2-2	.	CASSYVGRTGELFF	TGTGCCAGCAGTTATGTTGGCCGTACCGGGGAGCTGTTTTTT
.	TRBV6-5	TRBJ2-7	TRBD1	CASTAQGASNEQYF	TGTGCCAGCACAGCACAGGGGGCGTCCAACGAGCAGTACTTC
few	TRBV19	TRBJ2-2	.	CASSISGTNTGELFF	TGTGCCAGTAGTATATCCGGGACGAACACCGGGGAGCTGTTTTTT
.	TRBV5-1	TRBJ2-1	TRBD2	CASSLTSGSSYNEQFF	TGCGCCAGCAGCTTGACTAGCGGGAGCTCCTACAATGAGCAGTTCTTC
.	TRBV4-1	TRBJ2-3	TRBD2	CASSQAERGGTDTQYF	TGCGCCAGCAGCCAAGCTGAGCGGGGAGGGACAGATACGCAGTATTTT
.	TRBV19	TRBJ1-1	TRBD1	CASSAGTFQGGTEAFF	TGTGCCAGTAGTGCGGGGACTTTTCAGGGGGGCACTGAAGCTTTCTTT
.	TRBV3-1/TRBV3-2	TRBJ2-5	TRBD1	CASSQGTGEETQYF	TGTGCCAGCAGCCAAGGGACAGGGGAAGAGACCCAGTACTTC
.	TRBV19	TRBJ2-5	TRBD2	CASSTSGSQETQYF	TGTGCCAGTAGTACTAGCGGGAGCCAAGAGACCCAGTACTTC
.	TRBV5-1	TRBJ1-2	TRBD1	CASSSIARGTGFGYTF	TGCGCCAGCAGCTCAATCGCCAGGGGGACAGGGTTCGGCTACACCTTC
.	TRBV5-1	TRBJ2-7	TRBD1	CASSQPGQRNEQYF	TGCGCCAGCAGCCAGCCGGGACAGCGCAACGAGCAGTACTTC
.	TRBV11-3	TRBJ2-3	.	CASSLSVTAQSSSTDTQYF	TGTGCCAGCAGCTTATCGGTGACAGCACAATCATCTAGCACAGATACGCAGTATTTT
.	TRBV7-6	TRBJ2-7	.	CASSLAGGPNWEQYF	TGTGCCAGCAGCTTAGCGGGCGGGCCCAACTGGGAGCAGTACTTC
.	TRBV10-2	TRBJ1-6	.	CASSESQGPNNSPLHF	TGCGCCAGCAGTGAGTCACAGGGACCAAATAATTCACCCCTCCACTTT
.	TRBV3-1/TRBV3-2	TRBJ2-1	TRBD2	CASSQNQAGGPYNEQFF	TGTGCCAGCAGCCAAAACCAAGCGGGGGGGCCCTACAATGAGCAGTTCTTC
.	TRBV29-1	TRBJ1-5	.	CSVDGGRAGQPQHF	TGCAGCGTTGATGGCGGCAGGGCAGGTCAGCCCCAGCATTTT
few	TRBV5-1	TRBJ1-1	TRBD1	CASSPRTGSAEAFF	TGCGCCAGCAGCCCTAGGACAGGGTCCGCTGAAGCTTTCTTT
.	TRBV25-1	TRBJ2-5	.	CASSEFRAGPQETQYF	TGTGCCAGCAGTGAATTTCGGGCGGGTCCCCAAGAGACCCAGTACTTC
.	TRBV10-3	TRBJ1-2	TRBD1	CAISESVRGLGNGYTF	TGTGCCATCAGTGAGTCGGTGAGGGGGCTCGGCAATGGCTACACCTTC
.	TRBV4-3	TRBJ2-7	TRBD2	CASSQDLAGGHHEQYF	TGCGCCAGCAGCCAAGATTTGGCGGGGGGGCATCACGAGCAGTACTTC
once	TRBV2	TRBJ1-5	TRBD1	CASSEGQVIHQPQHF	TGTGCCAGCAGTGAGGGACAGGTGATTCATCAGCCCCAGCATTTT
.	TRBV9	TRBJ1-4	TRBD1	CASSVSGQGNEKLFF	TGTGCCAGCAGCGTAAGCGGACAGGGAAATGAAAAACTGTTTTTT
.	TRBV4-3	TRBJ2-2	.	CASSQGASWLDAGELFF	TGCGCCAGCAGCCAAGGGGCTAGCTGGTTAGATGCCGGGGAGCTGTTTTTT
.	TRBV3-1/TRBV3-2	TRBJ2-3	.	CASSQGGPYTDTQYF	TGTGCCAGCAGCCAAGGTGGGCCCTACACAGATACGCAGTATTTT
.	TRBV7-3	TRBJ1-5	TRBD1	CASSTTGNQPQHF	TGTGCCAGCAGCACGACAGGGAATCAGCCCCAGCATTTT
.	TRBV27	TRBJ2-1	.	CASSFVRAHYNEQFF	TGTGCCAGCAGTTTCGTGCGAGCCCACTACAATGAGCAGTTCTTC
.	TRBV29-1	TRBJ2-1	.	CSVARGSSYNEQFF	TGCAGCGTTGCCCGGGGGAGCTCCTACAATGAGCAGTTCTTC
.	TRBV27	TRBJ2-7	TRBD1	CASSQGALYYEQYF	TGTGCCAGCAGCCAGGGGGCGTTATACTACGAGCAGTACTTC
.	TRBV6-5	TRBJ2-7	TRBD1	CASRPGQGQAEQYF	TGTGCCAGCAGACCCGGACAGGGGCAGGCCGAGCAGTACTTC
.	TRBV6-5	TRBJ2-1	TRBD2	CASTSGGFEQFF	TGTGCCAGCACTAGCGGGGGGTTTGAGCAGTTCTTC
.	TRBV27	TRBJ2-5	.	CASSLYSDGETQYF	TGTGCCAGCAGTTTATATAGCGACGGAGAGACCCAGTACTTC
once	TRBV5-4	TRBJ2-2	TRBD1	CASSVNRGLDTGELFF	TGTGCCAGCAGCGTAAACAGGGGGCTTGACACCGGGGAGCTGTTTTTT
.	TRBV7-3	TRBJ1-1	.	CASSQDTNTEAFF	TGTGCCAGCAGCCAAGACACGAACACTGAAGCTTTCTTT
.	TRBV5-5	TRBJ2-2	.	CASSLGVDTGELFF	TGTGCCAGCAGCTTGGGCGTAGACACCGGGGAGCTGTTTTTT
.	TRBV6-5	TRBJ2-1	.	CASRPTSSLYNEQFF	TGTGCCAGCAGACCCACTAGTTCTCTCTACAATGAGCAGTTCTTC
.	TRBV5-1	TRBJ2-7	.	CASSVTGPSYEQYF	TGCGCCAGCAGCGTCACAGGGCCCTCCTACGAGCAGTACTTC
.	TRBV7-9	TRBJ2-1	.	CASSLSSDEQFF	TGTGCCAGCAGCTTATCTAGTGATGAGCAGTTCTTC
once	TRBV4-3	TRBJ1-4	TRBD1	CASSQPDRGDEKLFF	TGCGCCAGCAGCCAACCCGACAGGGGGGATGAAAAACTGTTTTTT
.	TRBV4-3	TRBJ1-4	TRBD1	CASSQISSRGRGEKLFF	TGCGCCAGCAGCCAGATAAGCTCCAGGGGGCGCGGTGAAAAACTGTTTTTT
.	TRBV5-6	TRBJ2-1	TRBD1	CASSLEYRGNEQFF	TGTGCCAGCAGCTTGGAGTACAGGGGGAATGAGCAGTTCTTC
once	TRBV6-5	TRBJ1-2	.	CASSYSTREANYGYTF	TGTGCCAGCAGTTACTCGACGCGGGAAGCTAACTATGGCTACACCTTC
.	TRBV6-6	TRBJ2-1	.	CASSYSGTSDNEQFF	TGTGCCAGCAGTTACTCCGGGACATCTGACAATGAGCAGTTCTTC
.	TRBV2	TRBJ2-2	TRBD2	CASARGLGSTGELFF	TGTGCCAGTGCCCGGGGACTAGGGAGTACCGGGGAGCTGTTTTTT
.	TRBV19	TRBJ2-2	TRBD1	CASSPRDSSNTGELFF	TGTGCCAGTAGTCCCCGGGACAGTTCGAACACCGGGGAGCTGTTTTTT
.	TRBV2	TRBJ2-5	.	CASARGEVTQYF	TGTGCCAGCGCGCGGGGAGAGGTGACCCAGTACTTC
.	TRBV9	TRBJ2-7	.	CASSVGGSPSYEQYF	TGTGCCAGCAGCGTAGGTGGCAGTCCCTCCTACGAGCAGTACTTC
.	TRBV3-1/TRBV3-2	TRBJ1-2	TRBD1	CASSQDPRTGINYGYTF	TGTGCCAGCAGCCAAGACCCGAGGACAGGGATTAACTATGGCTACACCTTC
.	TRBV7-2	TRBJ1-1	.	CASSLVYRNTEAFF	TGTGCCAGCAGCTTAGTGTACAGGAACACTGAAGCTTTCTTT
.	TRBV3-1/TRBV3-2	TRBJ2-7	.	CASSQGPSASYEQYF	TGTGCCAGCAGCCAAGGTCCTAGCGCCTCCTACGAGCAGTACTTC